The source of this T cell receptor (beta chain) is a study of CD8 T cells in ankylosing spondylitis. Study-wide results and limits: Made up of 7 to 9 highly homologous variants, a TCR beta motif appeared characteristic of ankylosing spondylitis blood. There were earlier reports of some motif variants in reactive arthritis synovial fluid and blood.

Per germline, CDR1 DFQATT and CDR2 SNEGSKA (reference sequence). This CDR3 comprises 15 residues. The V gene end was trimmed by 6 bases and the J gene end by 1 base; junction bases not matched to a gene: 7. As to this clonotype: What it binds is unknown.

TCRdb analysed the 5' RACE reads with MiXCR anew, one entry per CDR3 protein. This sample yields 390,000 or so distinct CDR3 sequences, of which approximately 20% are seen a single time; about a sixth belongs to the top ten. The specimen was blood, either unsorted or a sorted T cell fraction (not recorded which). The clonotype was recovered from a male donor with ankylosing spondylitis. The chain has TRBV20-1 and TRBJ1-5; 9 bases are shared with TRBD1. The chain's CDR3 is CSAKRTGGSNQPQHF. The CDR3 nucleotides are TGCAGTGCGAAGCGAACAGGGGGCAGCAATCAGCCCCAGCATTTT.